One sample yielded the 14 T cell receptor beta chains listed below, sequenced in a study of blood T cells in healthy people across ages. Combining a sample-barcoded 5' primer with a J-beta primer mix, a second PCR ran for roughly 6 to 11 cycles. TCRdb independently ran MiXCR on the 5' RACE reads; one entry per CDR3 protein. Among 1,500,000 or so distinct CDR3 sequences, 59% were seen once, and the ten largest hold more than 6%. Material: blood. The receptor source for this set is a young man in good health.

The V gene is TRBV9, the J gene TRBJ2-3; possible D gene TRBD2, 6 bases. The CDR3 extends over 14 amino acids. Trimming shortened V by 0 bases and J by 4 bases, and 9 bases separated the two germline ends. Germline values: CDR1 SGDLS, CDR2 YYNGEE. CDR3 bases: TGTGCCAGCAGCGTAGCACTAGCCGCAGATACGCAGTATTTT. This sequence encodes CASSVALAADTQYF.

This clonotype was observed a few times. The V gene is TRBV29-1, the J gene TRBJ1-1; D gene uncertain. The length of the CDR3 is 10 residues. Germline lookup yields CDR1 SQVTM and CDR2 ANQGSEA. V gave up 2 bases and J gave up 7 bases, with 5 bases separating them. The DNA of the CDR3 is TGCAGCGTTGAAAAGGTTGAAGCTTTCTTT. It encodes CSVEKVEAFF.

The genes are TRBV25-1 and TRBJ1-5; D gene uncertain. Germline lookup yields CDR1 MGHDK and CDR2 SYGVNS. CDR3 length equals 14 residues. Trimming cost V 1 base and J 3 bases, with 7 bases left between them. For the CDR3, the DNA is TGTGCCAGCAGTGAATGGCAGACCAATCAGCCCCAGCATTTT. Its protein is CASSEWQTNQPQHF.

Comment on this clonotype: A read error may account for a junction end that differs from germline. The rearrangement uses TRBV6-5 and TRBJ2-5; D perhaps matches TRBD1 (6 bases). The germline gives CDR1 MNHEY, CDR2 SVGAGI. The CDR3 contains 13 residues. The chain's CDR3 is CVSGNVGGETQYF. CDR3 nucleotide sequence: TGTGTCAGCGGTAACGTAGGGGGAGAGACCCAGTACTTC.

This clonotype was observed a handful of times. The chain's CDR3 is CSVRTVSGYTF. In DNA, the CDR3 is TGCAGCGTTAGGACGGTGTCTGGCTACACCTTC. The V gene is TRBV29-1, the J gene TRBJ1-2; D not certain. Germline CDR1 reads SQVTM; CDR2 reads ANQGSEA. CDR3 size: 11 residues. V was clipped by 5 bases and J by 7 bases, with 11 bases between them.

The chain combines TRBV5-6 with TRBJ1-2; the match to TRBD1 covers 9 bases. V shed 5 bases, J shed 11 bases, and the junction held 10 bases outside the gene matches. Germline V lookup: CDR1 SGHDT, CDR2 YYEEEE. There are 13 residues in the CDR3. CDR3 sequence (DNA): TGTGCCAGCAGAGAAACAGGGGGCTGGGGTTACACCTTC. Translation: CASRETGGWGYTF.

V is TRBV5-1 and J is TRBJ1-2; D is possibly TRBD1 (5 bases). Deletions cut 4 bases from V and 7 bases from J, with 17 bases between. The CDR3 has 14 amino acids. Germline loops: CDR1 SGHRS, CDR2 YFSETQ. CDR3 amino acids: CASSPDGGGGGYTF. The CDR3 coding sequence is TGCGCCAGCAGCCCCGATGGGGGGGGTGGTGGCTACACCTTC.

This clonotype has only a few counts. The chain has TRBV7-9 and TRBJ2-1; D is unresolved. Trimming cost V 10 bases and J 6 bases, with 16 bases left between them. The germline V gene has CDR1 SEHNR and CDR2 FQNEAQ (reference sequence). There are 13 residues in the CDR3. The CDR3 DNA sequence: TGTGCCAACTATGACTTGGCTTCCAATGAGCAGTTCTTC. Translated, it gives CANYDLASNEQFF.

CDR3 sequence: CASSGTGAGDQPQHF. In DNA form, the CDR3 reads TGTGCCAGCAGTGGGACAGGGGCCGGGGATCAGCCCCAGCATTTT. The chain couples TRBV12-3 or TRBV12-4 to TRBJ1-5; 10 nucleotides line up with TRBD1. This CDR3 region has 15 residues. V trimming: 5 bases; J trimming: 5 bases; junction bases outside the gene matches: 6.

The chain has TRBV20-1 and TRBJ1-2, with 8 bases that match TRBD1. CDR3 length: 13 residues. Per the germline V gene, CDR1 is DFQATT and CDR2 is SNEGSKA (reference sequence). V dropped 5 bases and J dropped 4; count of bases not matched to a gene: 6. The CDR3, as DNA: TGCAGTGCTGCGGGGACAGGAGGCTATGGCTACACCTTC. It codes for CSAAGTGGYGYTF.

J is TRBJ1-1 and V is TRBV7-2, with 8 positions matching TRBD1. The CDR3 sequence is 15 residues long. Germline V CDR1 and CDR2: SGHTA, FQGNSA. Trimming at V came to 1 base and at J to 3 bases, leaving 4 bases not matched to a gene. The CDR3 region is CASSLVPDRDTEAFF. CDR3 nucleotide sequence: TGTGCCAGCAGCTTAGTCCCGGACAGGGACACTGAAGCTTTCTTT.

This chain links TRBV25-1 with TRBJ1-6; D gene unclear. The CDR3 extends over 14 amino acids. Trimming cost V 7 bases and J 5 bases, with 12 bases left between them. Germline lookup yields CDR1 MGHDK and CDR2 SYGVNS. CDR3 in amino acids: CASTQAPNNSPLHF. The CDR3 coding sequence is TGTGCCAGCACCCAAGCCCCGAATAATTCACCCCTCCACTTT. Drawing the rest from reference TRBV25-1 and TRBJ1-6, the complete variable domain is EADIYQTPRYLVIGTGKKITLECSQTMGHDKMYWYQQDPGMELHLIHYSYGVNSTEKGDLSSESTVSRIRTEHFPLTLESARPSHTSQYLCASTQAPNNSPLHFGNGTRLTVT.

The chain is built from TRBV7-2 and TRBJ2-3; a possible D gene is TRBD1 (6 bases). Trimming took off 5 bases at V and 6 bases at J, with 18 bases between the two ends. This CDR3 is 15 amino acids long. Per germline, CDR1 SGHTA and CDR2 FQGNSA. CDR3 bases: TGTGCCAGCAGCCGACAGGAGTCAGTATTCGATACGCAGTATTTT. It specifies CASSRQESVFDTQYF.

The chain combines TRBV6-5 with TRBJ2-7; D is ambiguous. In germline, CDR1 is MNHEY, CDR2 SVGAGI. The CDR3 sequence is 14 residues long. V was clipped by 4 bases and J by 1 base, with 11 bases between them. The CDR3 DNA is TGTGCCAGCAGTTCAACGGCTCATTCCTACGAGCAGTACTTC. Its translation: CASSSTAHSYEQYF.